This T cell receptor beta chain was sequenced during a study of shared clonotypes between healthy human individuals (dated by TCRdb to about 2020). Turning to the overall study: The cohort comprised a couple of women and a few men aged 18 to 49 years. Per donor, three plates each were used for CD4 naive and CD4 memory, two for CD8 naive, and one for CD8 memory. The study deeply sequenced blood TCR repertoires of about 5 healthy adults to estimate repertoire size and the extent of clonotype sharing between individuals. Libraries were prepared and TCR repertoires were sequenced by different laboratories using diverse techniques, in order to increase sequencing depth and limit assay-specific biases. Between about 0.85 and 8.9 billion PBMCs per donor were obtained by leukapheresis. Here is what the overall study found, with its caveats: Naive subsets generally had larger estimated clonotype richness than memory subsets did. Incomplete sequencing was indicated by rarefaction of sorted-subset datasets, despite the large sequencing depth. Higher generation probabilities were observed for clonotypes shared by all four sorted-subset donors than for non-shared clonotypes. Approximately 5% of naive CD4, roughly 3.5% of naive CD8, approximately 2.2% of memory CD4, and roughly 0.4% of memory CD8 clonotypes were shared across four donors. Based on pairwise subsampling, the degree of clonotype sharing among donors was expected to be affected by sequencing depth. Because the study included only a small number of donors, the genetic and exposure-history diversity represented was limited. Sampling was restricted to blood, and TCR repertoires in tissues likely differ from the TCR repertoires found in blood.

To note about this clone: Its antigen specificity is not known. The record has no base qualities; no much larger clone is one base away.

The donors were healthy, HIV-negative adults with no recently reported acute infections or vaccinations. Every donor was a Caucasian adult residing in Nashville, Tennessee, USA. CD4+ T cells were enriched by magnetic negative selection; naive cells were then positively selected on CD45RA, and the negative fraction formed the memory subset. Blood was collected by leukapheresis, and PBMCs were isolated by Ficoll-Histopaque density gradient centrifugation and then cryopreserved in liquid nitrogen vapor phase. Purity and quantity of every magnetically sorted T cell population were checked by analytical flow cytometry. Genomic DNA was isolated from each sorted fraction and quantified by UV absorbance on a Nanodrop 2000c. Using the deep immunoSEQ assay, multiplex PCR amplified TCR CDR3 regions from genomic DNA. Genomic DNA extracted from each cell subset was distributed evenly over all wells of several immunoSEQ 96-well plates, and each plate served as one replicate. For sorted subsets, about 0.2 ug genomic DNA, equal to 30,000 to 35,000 T cell genomes, was loaded into each replicate PCR. Purified libraries were quantified with a Qubit 3.0 fluorometer, sized on a Bioanalyzer 2100, and re-quantified with the KAPA Library Quantification kit. Each immunoSEQ 96-well plate was sequenced on its own single-read 150-cycle Illumina NextSeq 550 flow cell. In the authors' own workflow: The immunoSEQ output contained only junctional sequences without quality scores, so filtering could not match that applied to full-length reads. Sequences were annotated with PyIR, a Python wrapper for IgBLAST v1.9, and V/J genes and CDR3 were assigned using IMGT germline references. Reads were filtered out if the reads had weak V/J assignments (E-value above 1e-6), no CDR3, stop codons, out-of-frame junctions, or ambiguous translated residues. V3J clonotypes were defined by identical inferred V gene, J gene, and CDR3 amino acid sequence. Percentage overlap between repertoires was computed as shared unique clonotypes divided by the size of the smaller repertoire. Three approaches were used to assess repertoire richness: RTK rarefaction, the Chao1 estimator, and Recon v2.1 estimates of unobserved clonotypes. OLGA was used to compute generation probabilities for all TCRbeta clonotypes that the gDNA method yielded from several donors. TCRdb re-hosts the immuneACCESS table, in-frame sequences only. Its copies lack some clones; in the studies checked, an unresolved V gene accounts for under half of them, and the cause for the rest is not known. Clonal size and the V and J genes are those of that table, whereas D and trimming came from the DNA. In this sample the table shows more than 2,000,000 clones, approximately 93% of which occur a single time. The ten largest clones add up to 0.3% to 0.4% of the sample.

The V end gives up 1 base and the J end 0 bases, leaving 8 bases in the junction not matched to a gene. CDR1 SGHVS and CDR2 FNYEAQ are derived from the germline V gene. The CDR3 has 18 amino acids, counting the end cysteine and phenylalanine. The kept DNA is CDR3 alone, 54 bases in frame from the first base. This sequence originates from a young man in good health. Some clones in this sample may be carry-over from other donors' samples. Sequencing used naive CD4+ T cells from PBMCs. The cell subset or site label here, explained by the study, means: CD45RA+ positively selected. This sequence uses TRBV7-6 and TRBJ2-2; 7 middle bases align to TRBD2. The nucleotide sequence is TGTGCCAGCAGCTTAGTTCCGCCGAGCGGGACGAACACCGGGGAGCTGTTTTTT. Its coded protein is CASSLVPPSGTNTGELFF.